One T cell receptor beta chain is described in this entry. Germline CDR1 reads LGHDT; CDR2 reads YNNKEL (reference sequence). Trimming stripped 2 bases from V and 6 bases from J, with 16 bases between. The CDR3 sequence is 15 residues long. The data derive from a study of control samples from healthy donors and cancer patients. TCRdb's copy holds only in-frame clones and misses some; the assay was immunoSEQ multiplex PCR. This sample has 120,000 or so clones, with about 86% found just once. This chain joins TRBV3-1 (or the pseudogene TRBV3-2) and TRBJ1-1, with D possibly matching TRBD1 (6 bases). The TCR comes from a man aged 30 to 39 in good health. Specimen: blood. CDR3 loop: CASSQRGAPNAEAFF. The CDR3 region has the DNA TGTGCCAGCAGCCAACGGGGGGCCCCTAACGCTGAAGCTTTCTTT.